This T cell receptor (beta chain) is from a study of T cells in localized non-small cell lung cancer. In its sample, this clone is medium-sized (0.01 to 0.1%). Its antigen is unidentified. Study-wide results and limits: Uninvolved adjacent lung had more T cell clonality than any other tissue, topping tumor.

TCRdb's copy holds only in-frame clones and misses some; the assay was immunoSEQ multiplex PCR. Of several thousand clones in the sample, around 23% were seen once. The CDR3 is 17 residues long. Germline CDR1 is MDHEN and CDR2 is SYDVKM. With V trimmed by 8 bases and J by 2 bases, 14 bases remained unmatched. The specimen comprised lung tumor tissue, sampled before any cancer treatment. This chain uses TRBV28 with TRBJ1-2, with 10 bases that match TRBD1. The TCR sequence derives from a man aged 40-75 years with stage III squamous cell lung carcinoma. The CDR3 DNA reads TGTGCCAGCGGATTCCGGGACAGGGGAGTTCTCAACTATGGCTACACCTTC. The encoded protein is CASGFRDRGVLNYGYTF.